These 19 T cell receptor beta chains were sequenced from one sample in a study of beta chain features in type 1 diabetes. The entirety of the isolated RNA underwent reverse transcription, so expressed TCRB transcripts were sequenced. The assay was immunoSEQ multiplex PCR, and TCRdb's table has in-frame clones only and misses some. Of 300,000 to 350,000 clones detected, roughly a fifth appear once; the ten largest clones hold approximately 0.043%. The sample consisted of naive CD4+ T cells from blood. All receptors derive from a woman aged 18-35 years in good health.

The rearrangement joins TRBV18 to TRBJ1-4; TRBD1 matches at 9 bases. CDR1 KGHSH and CDR2 LQKENI come from the germline V gene. The CDR3 has 14 residues. Losses at the gene ends were 6 bases for V and 5 bases for J; bases not matched to a gene: 4. This chain's CDR3 is CASSPGTGNEKLFF. The CDR3 nucleotides are TGTGCCAGCTCCCCCGGGACAGGGAATGAAAAACTGTTTTTT. The full variable domain, with the rest looked up from reference TRBV18 and TRBJ1-4, is NAGVMQNPRHLVRRRGQEARLRCSPMKGHSHVYWYRQLPEEGLKFMVYLQKENIIDESGMPKERFSAEFPKEGPSILRIQQVVRGDSAAYFCASSPGTGNEKLFFGSGTQLSVL.

The chain has TRBV11-3 and TRBJ2-1; 8 bases agree with TRBD1. There are 13 residues in the CDR3. Germline-derived CDR1 and CDR2 are SGHNT and YENEEA. V was clipped by 11 bases and J by 6 bases; unmatched bases: 9. The CDR3 reads CAVGRTGTNEQFF. CDR3 DNA sequence: TGTGCCGTCGGGCGGACAGGGACCAATGAGCAGTTCTTC.

This clone has a handful of counts. The V and J genes are TRBV7-2 and TRBJ2-3; 9 nucleotides agree with TRBD2. CDR3 length: 16 amino acids. The germline gives CDR1 SGHTA, CDR2 FQGNSA. The V and J ends lost 1 base and 2 bases, in that order; junction bases with no gene match: 4. The CDR3 reads CASSLGLAGNTDTQYF. For the CDR3, the DNA is TGTGCCAGCAGCTTAGGGCTAGCGGGGAACACAGATACGCAGTATTTT.

V usage is TRBV7-9 and J usage is TRBJ1-1; D is perhaps TRBD1 (5 bases). Germline V gives CDR1 SEHNR, CDR2 FQNEAQ (reference sequence). The CDR3 consists of 14 residues. Trimming removed 7 bases at V and 3 bases at J, with 15 bases between. The DNA of the CDR3 is TGTGCCAGCACAACCTCGACAGAATACACTGAAGCTTTCTTT. It specifies CASTTSTEYTEAFF.

This clone was seen a handful of times. The V call is TRBV30, the J call TRBJ1-2; 8 bases align to TRBD1. The germline V gene has CDR1 GTSNPN and CDR2 SVGIG (reference sequence). V lost 3 bases, J lost 13 bases, and 7 bases stayed unmatched. The CDR3 is 11 residues long. The CDR3 reads CAWRVRDRSTF. The CDR3 DNA follows: TGTGCCTGGAGGGTCCGGGACAGGTCCACCTTC.

The chain links TRBV6-1 to TRBJ2-7; 9 bases are shared with TRBD1. Losses at the gene ends were 3 bases for V and 0 bases for J; bases not matched to a gene: 12. Looked up from germline, CDR1 is MNHNS and CDR2 is SASEGT. The CDR3 totals 18 residues. The CDR3 loop reads CASSDWTGATTLSYEQYF. CDR3 bases: TGTGCCAGCAGTGATTGGACAGGGGCGACTACCCTCTCCTACGAGCAGTACTTC.

This chain links TRBV30 with TRBJ1-1; 7 bases map to TRBD1. Trimming cost V 6 bases and J 2 bases; bases outside gene matches: 6. Germline CDR1 reads GTSNPN; CDR2 reads SVGIG (reference sequence). The CDR3 spans 13 residues. Here the CDR3 DNA reads TGTGCCTGTTCGGGACAGACAAACACTGAAGCTTTCTTT. Protein: CACSGQTNTEAFF.

There are a few counts of this clone. Other DNA sequences in the same sample also yield this CDR3. The gene calls are TRBV4-1 and TRBJ1-6; possibly TRBD1 for D (5 bases). This CDR3 has 16 residues. Germline V gene data show CDR1 as MGHRA and CDR2 as YSYEKL. Trimming shortened V by 3 bases and J by 4 bases, and 13 bases separated the two germline ends. The CDR3 sequence: CASSHPGRGYNSPLHF. CDR3 DNA: TGCGCCAGCAGCCACCCCGGGAGGGGTTATAATTCACCCCTCCACTTT.

J is TRBJ2-3 and V is TRBV9, with no clear D. With 4 bases removed from V and 5 bases from J, the gap between germline ends came to 11 bases. Germline V gene lookup returns CDR1 SGDLS and CDR2 YYNGEE. This CDR3 has 13 amino acids. The CDR3 is CASSSRPRDTQYF. CDR3 DNA sequence: TGTGCCAGCAGCTCTAGACCACGAGATACGCAGTATTTT.

This clone came up a few times. This chain links TRBV6-6 with TRBJ2-5, with TRBD1 matching 8 bases. Germline V gene sequence: CDR1 MNHNY, CDR2 SVGAGI (reference sequence). V trimming: 2 bases; J trimming: 4 bases; junction bases outside the gene matches: 3. The CDR3 covers 14 residues. The CDR3 region is CASSYTDRGETQYF. CDR3 in DNA: TGTGCCAGCAGTTACACTGACAGGGGAGAGACCCAGTACTTC.

This clone has a handful of counts. The J gene is TRBJ2-3, the V gene TRBV5-4; 7 nucleotides agree with TRBD2. V shed 0 bases and J 13 bases; nucleotides not matched to a gene: 5. Germline CDR1 is SGHNT and CDR2 is YYREEE (reference sequence). This CDR3 region has 12 residues. Here the CDR3 DNA reads TGTGCCAGCAGCTTGGATGCGGGGGTTAAGTATTTT. The encoded protein is CASSLDAGVKYF.

This clone was observed a handful of times. As DNA, the CDR3 is TGCAGTGCCGGGGGTGGCACTGAAGCTTTCTTT. This translates into CSAGGGTEAFF. The chain links TRBV20-1 to TRBJ1-1; D perhaps matches TRBD1 (5 bases). Trimming removed 6 bases from V and 4 bases from J, with 9 bases in between. This CDR3 comprises 11 residues. Germline CDR1 is DFQATT and CDR2 is SNEGSKA (reference sequence).

This clone has only a few counts. The chain combines TRBV5-1 with TRBJ2-1; 8 bases fit TRBD2. Germline values: CDR1 SGHRS, CDR2 YFSETQ. The ends lost 4 bases at V and 10 bases at J; junction bases unmatched: 13. The CDR3 contains 15 residues. CDR3 DNA sequence: TGCGCCAGCAGCACCGGGGTAGCGGGACTGGAGGAGCAGTTCTTC. This encodes CASSTGVAGLEEQFF.

V and J are TRBV4-2 and TRBJ2-6, with 8 bases that match TRBD1. Germline V gives CDR1 LGHNA, CDR2 YNFKEQ. CDR3 length: 16 residues. J gave up 4 bases and V 4 bases, and 6 bases lay outside the gene matches. In DNA form, the CDR3 reads TGTGCCAGCAGCCCAGGGGGCGTAGACGGGGCCAACGTCCTGACTTTC. This sequence encodes CASSPGGVDGANVLTF.

V usage is TRBV30 and J usage is TRBJ2-3, with D tentatively TRBD1 (6 bases). V lost 4 bases and J 4 bases, leaving 12 bases between the germline ends. The CDR3 totals 13 residues. Germline lookup yields CDR1 GTSNPN and CDR2 SVGIG (reference sequence). The CDR3, as DNA: TGTGCCTGGAAGGTAGGGGGAGCAGATACGCAGTATTTT. Protein sequence: CAWKVGGADTQYF.

This sequence joins TRBV9 and TRBJ2-3; 13 bases match TRBD2. CDR3 length: 17 residues. CDR1 and CDR2 from the germline V gene are SGDLS and YYNGEE. V was pared by 3 bases and J by 6 bases, with 10 bases of the junction left unmatched. The CDR3 reads CASSARTSGGAEDTQYF. Written as DNA, the CDR3 is TGTGCCAGCAGCGCCAGAACTAGCGGGGGGGCGGAGGATACGCAGTATTTT.

The gene calls are TRBV5-1 and TRBJ2-7, with a possible D match to TRBD1 (6 bases). Trimming cost V 0 bases and J 5 bases, with 12 bases left between them. CDR3 length: 14 amino acids. The germline CDR1 and CDR2 sequences are SGHRS and YFSETQ. The CDR3 bases are TGCGCCAGCAGCTTGGTGCAGGGGAGAGACGAGCAGTACTTC. This encodes CASSLVQGRDEQYF.

The V call is TRBV5-1, the J call TRBJ2-7; 12 bases are a match to TRBD2. The germline gives CDR1 SGHRS, CDR2 YFSETQ. The V and J ends lost 0 bases and 2 bases, in that order; junction bases with no gene match: 6. This CDR3 spans 17 amino acids. The CDR3 DNA follows: TGCGCCAGCAGCTTGGCGACTAGCGGGAGTAGGACCTACGAGCAGTACTTC. This gives the protein CASSLATSGSRTYEQYF. Using reference TRBV5-1 and TRBJ2-7 for the parts outside the CDR3, the full variable domain is KAGVTQTPRYLIKTRGQQVTLSCSPISGHRSVSWYQQTPGQGLQFLFEYFSETQRNKGNFPGRFSGRQFSNSRSEMNVSTLELGDSALYLCASSLATSGSRTYEQYFGPGTRLTVT.

This clone came up a few times. The rearrangement joins TRBV4-1 to TRBJ2-5, with 10 bases identical to TRBD2. Germline CDR1 is MGHRA and CDR2 is YSYEKL. The CDR3 loop spans 15 amino acids. Germline trimming cut 5 bases from V and 2 bases from J; bases unmatched to any gene: 5. CDR3 residues: CASSLGLAPQETQYF. The CDR3 DNA is TGCGCCAGCAGCTTGGGACTAGCGCCTCAAGAGACCCAGTACTTC.